This T cell receptor (beta chain) was documented in a study of CD8 T cells in Susac syndrome. Per the germline V gene, CDR1 is SGHVS and CDR2 is FNYEAQ. This CDR3 is 16 amino acids long. Trimming took 5 bases from V and 4 from J, leaving 15 bases between them. RNA, at roughly 0.45 to 1 ug, was reverse transcribed with random hexamers. Across 54 Vbeta and 13 Jbeta, immunoSEQ multiplex PCR amplified TCR beta CDR3. TCRdb analysed the immunoSEQ multiplex PCR reads with MiXCR anew, one entry per CDR3 protein. The profile shows about 85,000 distinct CDR3 sequences, 95% of them singletons. The source material was CD8+ T cells from PBMCs. The TCR originated in a human donor with Susac syndrome. The chain joins TRBV7-6 to TRBJ2-6; a possible D gene is TRBD1 (6 bases). The CDR3 nucleotides are TGTGCCAGCAGCCTGCCAGGGGAGCTCGGGGCCAACGTCCTGACTTTC. It specifies CASSLPGELGANVLTF. Full variable domain (missing parts from reference TRBV7-6 and TRBJ2-6): GAGVSQSPRYKVTKRGQDVALRCDPISGHVSLYWYRQALGQGPEFLTYFNYEAQQDKSGLPNDRFSAERPEGSISTLTIQRTEQRDSAMYRCASSLPGELGANVLTFGAGSRLTVL.